This T cell receptor beta chain was found in a study of control samples from healthy donors and cancer patients. Germline V lookup: CDR1 LNHDA, CDR2 SQIVND (reference sequence). The CDR3 spans 11 residues. Trimming removed 3 bases from V and 4 bases from J, with 2 bases in between. Sequencing used immunoSEQ multiplex PCR; TCRdb keeps in-frame clones, though not all of them. The data hold around 59,000 clones, with around 90% observed a single time. The sequencing sample was made of PBMCs. The chain carries TRBV19 and TRBJ2-3, with D unclear. This receptor was identified in a man aged 35 to 55 with colorectal cancer. The CDR3 is CASSMSDTQYF. CDR3 nucleotides: TGTGCCAGTAGTATGTCAGATACGCAGTATTTT.